This TCR beta chain stems from a study of T cell responses to AZD1222 COVID-19 vaccine. There are 18 residues in the CDR3. The V gene end was trimmed by 6 bases and the J gene end by 0 bases; junction bases not matched to a gene: 9. Per germline, CDR1 MGHRA and CDR2 YSYEKL. Second doses that came at about 4 or about 12 weeks were put together. Findings and limits, study-wide: Targeting of unmutated variant regions was reportedly seen in nearly half of spike-specific TCRs.

Method: immunoSEQ multiplex PCR; TCRdb's copy keeps in-frame clones and lacks some. In the table there are over 75,000 clones, 80% to 90% of which are singletons. Notes on this clone: Its antigen remains unidentified.

This receptor was obtained from an adult who received the AZD1222 COVID-19 vaccine. The specimen was peripheral blood, collected 28 days after the second AZD1222 dose. The chain uses TRBV4-1 and TRBJ2-2, with 11 bases aligning to TRBD2. The CDR3 DNA is TGCGCCAGCAGACCGGGACTAGCGGAGTTCCCGAACACCGGGGAGCTGTTTTTT. Protein product: CASRPGLAEFPNTGELFF.